This entry is about one TCR beta chain. The sample belongs to a study of blood T cell repertoires in COVID-19. For the study at large: Both acute and convalescent COVID-19 samples were obtained from the United States, Italy and Spain. Sources were T cells, B-cell-depleted T cells, or PBMCs; the material itself was cDNA or gDNA.

As handled by the study authors: Amplified reference gene primers provided the basis for estimating nucleated cell counts. Clones were sequenced by immunoSEQ multiplex PCR, and TCRdb holds only the in-frame ones, with some missing. Clonal size and the V and J genes are those of that table, whereas D and trimming came from the DNA. The sample holds 100,000 to 150,000 clones, around 76% seen once. V was cut by 5 bases and J by 8 bases, with 18 bases left in between. The CDR3 sequence is 15 residues long. Germline V lookup: CDR1 MNHEY, CDR2 SVGEGT. The sequence was collected from an elderly man with COVID-19, enrolled during active disease. Input material: peripheral blood. This rearrangement joins TRBV6-2 or TRBV6-3 to TRBJ1-4; no definite D call. This chain's CDR3 is CASSQNRGGGEKLFF. The CDR3 DNA reads TGTGCCAGCAGTCAGAACCGGGGAGGTGGAGAAAAACTGTTTTTT.